A selection of T cell receptor beta chains follows, all from one sample in a study of identical twins. MiXCR, run by TCRdb on the 5' RACE reads, gives a single entry per CDR3 protein. This table holds about 810,000 distinct CDR3 sequences, 9% to 15% found once. The data were also submitted as part of a second study, on yellow fever vaccine responses in identical twins.

Source material: PBMCs. These receptors originate from a woman aged 18 to 35 in good health. Both conserved end residues are part of each CDR3. D genes are given only for firm matches. Not all rows give a size; the values are once, few, many and, for expanded clones, a class.

V	J	D	size	DNA	CDR3
TRBV4-1	TRBJ2-3	TRBD2	NA	TGCGCCAGCAGCCAAGAAGGCCCCCTACTAGCGGGAAAGACAGATACGCAGTATTTT	CASSQEGPLLAGKTDTQYF
TRBV12-3/TRBV12-4	TRBJ2-2	TRBD2	many	TGTGCCAGCAGTTTCTGGGTTAGCGGGAGTTTCACCGGGGAGCTGTTTTTT	CASSFWVSGSFTGELFF
TRBV5-1	TRBJ2-7	TRBD1	NA	TGCGCCAGCAGTCAAGCCGGGACAGGGGGACGCATGAGCTCCTACGAGCAGTACTTC	CASSQAGTGGRMSSYEQYF
TRBV10-3	TRBJ2-7	NA	few	TGTGCCATCAGTCAGACTGACTCCTACGAGCAGTACTTC	CAISQTDSYEQYF
TRBV19	TRBJ2-1	NA	NA	TGTGCCAGTTCCCTGGACAAGATCAATGAGCAGTTCTTC	CASSLDKINEQFF
TRBV5-1	TRBJ2-7	NA	few	TGCGCCAGCAGCTTGGAGGGTCTAGACTACGAGCAGTACTTC	CASSLEGLDYEQYF
TRBV7-6	TRBJ2-2	NA	once	TGTGCCAGCAGCCCCGGCCCGGGCGGGGAGCTGTTTTTT	CASSPGPGGELFF
TRBV2	TRBJ2-5	NA	NA	TGTGCCAGCCTTTTTGAGGCGGCAGGGATGAGCCAAGAGACCCAGTACTTC	CASLFEAAGMSQETQYF
TRBV15	TRBJ2-5	NA	few	TGTGCCACCAGCAGAGATCGCAGTCAAGAGACCCAGTACTTC	CATSRDRSQETQYF
TRBV4-1	TRBJ2-7	NA	NA	TGCGCCAGCAGCCAAGATTCAGGACAGAGCCTCTACGAGCAGTACTTC	CASSQDSGQSLYEQYF
TRBV7-9	TRBJ1-1	NA	few	TGTGCCAGCAGCTTAGCCCCTGACCCTGAAGCTTTCTTT	CASSLAPDPEAFF
TRBV5-1	TRBJ2-1	NA	few	TGCGCCAGCAGCTTGGACAGGGAACGCAATGAGCAGTTCTTC	CASSLDRERNEQFF
TRBV4-1	TRBJ1-6	TRBD1	NA	TGCGCCAGCAGCCAAGTACAGGGGTGGAATTCACCCCTCCACTTT	CASSQVQGWNSPLHF
TRBV20-1	TRBJ2-1	NA	few	TGCAGTGCTAGAGATCAGTCTAGTCGGGGCAATGAGCAGTTCTTC	CSARDQSSRGNEQFF
TRBV14	TRBJ2-2	NA	NA	TGTGCCAGCAGCCAAGCCTCTCGGCGGGATAACACCGGGGAGCTGTTTTTT	CASSQASRRDNTGELFF
TRBV5-1	TRBJ2-7	TRBD2	NA	TGCGCCAGCAGCCTCGGGACTAGCGGGAGGGCCTACTACGAGCAGTACTTC	CASSLGTSGRAYYEQYF
TRBV20-1	TRBJ2-7	NA	NA	TGCAGTGCTAGCGGTCAGGGTTACGAGCAGTACTTC	CSASGQGYEQYF
TRBV29-1	TRBJ2-7	NA	NA	TGCAGCGTTGGGCTTAGCTCCTACGAGCAGTACTTC	CSVGLSSYEQYF
TRBV14	TRBJ2-1	TRBD2	few	TGTGCCAGCACCCCGGGGGGACTGAGCTCCTACAATGAGCAGTTCTTC	CASTPGGLSSYNEQFF
TRBV5-1	TRBJ1-1	NA	few	TGCGCCAGCAGCTCCAACACCGGTGAAGCTTTCTTT	CASSSNTGEAFF
TRBV20-1	TRBJ2-5	TRBD2	NA	TGCAGTGCGGGACCGGGAGTAGCGGGCCAAGAGACCCAGTACTTC	CSAGPGVAGQETQYF
TRBV28	TRBJ2-5	TRBD2	few	TGTGCCAGCAGTTTCCCCGCTAGCGGGGGGGCTGAGACCCAGTACTTC	CASSFPASGGAETQYF
TRBV4-1	TRBJ2-3	TRBD1	NA	TGCGCCAGCAGCCACCCGGACAGGGTTCTGCTCACAGATACGCAGTATTTT	CASSHPDRVLLTDTQYF
TRBV7-6	TRBJ2-2	TRBD2	many	TGTGCCAGCAGCTCAGGGACTAGCGGGGGCCTGAACACCGGGGAGCTGTTTTTT	CASSSGTSGGLNTGELFF
TRBV10-3	TRBJ2-1	TRBD2	once	TGTGCCGTGGGGAGGGAGGGCTCCTACAATGAGCAGTTCTTC	CAVGREGSYNEQFF
TRBV14	TRBJ2-3	NA	few	TGTGCCAGCAGCCAACCGAGAAACTACCGCACAGATACGCAGTATTTT	CASSQPRNYRTDTQYF
TRBV11-2	TRBJ2-5	TRBD1	few	TGTGCCAGCATGGTTTTCGGGACAGGGGGCGGGGGAGAGACCCAGTACTTC	CASMVFGTGGGGETQYF
TRBV24-1	TRBJ2-1	TRBD1	NA	TGTGCCACCAGTGACTCCCTCCCTTCGCAGGGGGCTATCTACAATGAGCAGTTCTTC	CATSDSLPSQGAIYNEQFF
TRBV15	TRBJ2-5	NA	NA	TGTGCCACCAGCAGATCGGACGCTGTAAGACCGGAGACCCAGTACTTC	CATSRSDAVRPETQYF
TRBV20-1	TRBJ2-7	NA	NA	TGCAGTGCTTGGGGAGGTGGGACTTACGAGCAGTACTTC	CSAWGGGTYEQYF
TRBV9	TRBJ2-3	TRBD1	few	TGTGCCAGCAGCCCCAGGGGGAGATTGCCAGATACGCAGTATTTT	CASSPRGRLPDTQYF
TRBV20-1	TRBJ1-5	TRBD1	NA	TGCAGTGCCGTTAGGACAGGGGGCCCCAATCAGCCCCAGCATTTT	CSAVRTGGPNQPQHF
TRBV15	TRBJ1-4	NA	few	TGTGCCACCAGCAGTCGGGTCTCAACTAATGAAAAACTGTTTTTT	CATSSRVSTNEKLFF
TRBV28	TRBJ1-6	NA	few	TGTGCCAGCAGGTATAATTCACCCCTCCACTTT	CASRYNSPLHF
TRBV10-3	TRBJ2-2	TRBD1	few	TGTGCCATCAGCAGGACAGGTCCGAACACCGGGGAGCTGTTTTTT	CAISRTGPNTGELFF
TRBV11-2	TRBJ2-1	TRBD2	few	TGTGCCAGCAGAAGGACCCCACTAGCGGGGCCCTACAATGAGCAGTTCTTC	CASRRTPLAGPYNEQFF
TRBV20-1	TRBJ2-5	TRBD2	few	TGCAGTGCTAGGGGTAGCGGGGGGCGTGAGACCCAGTACTTC	CSARGSGGRETQYF
TRBV3-1	TRBJ1-6	NA	few	TGTGCCAGCAGACCGGGACGGAATTCACCCCTCCACTTT	CASRPGRNSPLHF
TRBV12-3/TRBV12-4	TRBJ2-3	TRBD2	NA	TGTGCCAGCAGTTTAGGCGGGAGGGCCAAAGATACGCAGTATTTT	CASSLGGRAKDTQYF
TRBV4-1	TRBJ2-2	NA	once	TGCGCCAGCAGCCCGGGACTCCCGGTTACCGGGGAGCTGTTTTTT	CASSPGLPVTGELFF
TRBV19	TRBJ2-3	NA	few	TGTGCCAGTAGTATAGGAGAGCAGGCTCGAGATACGCAGTATTTT	CASSIGEQARDTQYF
TRBV12-3/TRBV12-4	TRBJ1-5	NA	few	TGTGCCAGCGGAACAGGGACTCAGCCCCAGCATTTT	CASGTGTQPQHF
TRBV9	TRBJ2-3	TRBD2	few	TGTGCCAGCAGCGTCAAACTAGCGGGAGCTGAAGATACGCAGTATTTT	CASSVKLAGAEDTQYF
TRBV4-1	TRBJ2-2	NA	NA	TGCGCCAGCAGCCAAGGTCCCTTCCCCGGGGAGCTGTTTTTT	CASSQGPFPGELFF
TRBV4-1	TRBJ2-2	NA	NA	TGCGCCAGCAGCCATGGTTACAGTTTCACCGGGGAGCTGTTTTTT	CASSHGYSFTGELFF
TRBV7-6	TRBJ1-3	NA	NA	TGTGCCAGCAGCCCAGACAGCCTCTCAAACACCATATATTTT	CASSPDSLSNTIYF
TRBV29-1	TRBJ1-1	NA	NA	TGCAGCGCTCGACGGACAGCTTCCGATAACACTGAAGCTTTCTTT	CSARRTASDNTEAFF
TRBV7-6	TRBJ2-2	NA	few	TGTGCCAGCAGCCCTAGAGGGGGGCCCGGGGAGCTGTTTTTT	CASSPRGGPGELFF
TRBV4-1	TRBJ2-3	TRBD2	few	TGCGCCAGCAGCCAAGGGCCTCTAGCGGGGGGGCCAGATACGCAGTATTTT	CASSQGPLAGGPDTQYF
TRBV24-1	TRBJ2-2	NA	many	TGTGCCATACAGGGTAACACCGGGGAGCTGTTTTTT	CAIQGNTGELFF
TRBV5-1	TRBJ2-5	TRBD2	few	TGCGCCAGCAGCTTGTTCTCGACTAGCGGGCAAGAGACCCAGTACTTC	CASSLFSTSGQETQYF